A single sample gave rise to the 32 T cell receptor beta chains below, sequenced in a study of T cell repertoires in cytomegalovirus infection. These receptors have no known antigen. Via MiXCR, TCRdb re-called the reads, giving one row per CDR3 protein. There are 450,000 to 600,000 distinct CDR3 sequences in the sample; 33% occur only once, and 17% lies in the top ten. The sample here was cultured PBMCs, taken from culture after CMV antigen stimulation. These receptors all come from a human donor in good health (CMV status not recorded). Some clones in this sample may be carry-over from other donors' samples.

This clonotype has a single count. This chain connects TRBV28 to TRBJ2-1, with D possibly TRBD1 on 6 matching bases. CDR3 length: 15 residues. Per germline, CDR1 MDHEN and CDR2 SYDVKM. Trimming cost V 2 bases and J 3 bases, with 11 bases left between them. CDR3 residues: CASSLGQPGYNEQFF. Here the CDR3 DNA reads TGTGCCAGCAGTTTAGGACAGCCCGGCTACAATGAGCAGTTCTTC.

The chain joins TRBV9 to TRBJ2-1; TRBD2 agrees at 14 bases. The trim removed 0 bases at V and 9 bases at J, leaving 2 bases unmatched. Germline values: CDR1 SGDLS, CDR2 YYNGEE. The CDR3 runs to 15 residues. DNA for the CDR3: TGTGCCAGCAGCGTAGGGGGACTAGCGGGAGCTGAGCAGTTCTTC. Encoded protein: CASSVGGLAGAEQFF.

The CDR3: CAFSDRPYEQYV. The CDR3 DNA follows: TGTGCCTTCTCGGACAGGCCCTACGAGCAGTACGTC. The gene calls are TRBV19 and TRBJ2-7; 7 nucleotides align to TRBD1. The CDR3 has 12 residues. Germline CDR1 is LNHDA and CDR2 is SQIVND (reference sequence). J was trimmed by 2 bases and V by 11 bases; bases with no gene match: 6.

In DNA, the CDR3 is TGTGCCAGCAGCTTAGACGGGACTCCGACGAATGAGCAGTTCTTC. It specifies CASSLDGTPTNEQFF. The genes are TRBV11-3 and TRBJ2-1, with a possible D match to TRBD2 (6 bases). Trimming stripped 0 bases from V and 7 bases from J, with 13 bases between. The CDR3 has 15 amino acids. CDR1 is SGHNT and CDR2 is YENEEA in the germline V gene.

This clonotype appeared a few times. The chain employs TRBV6-2 or TRBV6-3 and TRBJ2-7, with D possibly being TRBD2 (5 bases). V gave up 3 bases and J gave up 6 bases, with 9 bases separating them. Germline-derived CDR1 and CDR2 are MNHEY and SVGEGT. The CDR3 consists of 12 residues. DNA of the CDR3: TGTGCCAGCAGTTATCCGGGGAGCGAGCAGTACTTC. It codes for CASSYPGSEQYF.

This sequence joins TRBV7-9 and TRBJ2-3; 10 bases agree with TRBD2. J lost 2 bases, V lost 5 bases, and 10 bases had no gene match. In germline, CDR1 is SEHNR, CDR2 FQNEAQ (reference sequence). The CDR3 covers 17 residues. CDR3 in amino acids: CASSQGPAGGDTDTQYF. The CDR3 DNA sequence: TGTGCCAGCAGCCAGGGCCCAGCGGGAGGGGACACAGATACGCAGTATTTT.

The J gene is TRBJ2-2, the V gene TRBV12-5; D is possibly TRBD1 or TRBD2 (5 bases each). The CDR3 runs to 15 residues. Germline V gene lookup returns CDR1 LGHNT and CDR2 FRNRAP. With 2 bases removed from V and 4 bases from J, the gap between germline ends came to 11 bases. The CDR3 region is CASGLPGPGTGELFF. The CDR3 DNA reads TGTGCTAGTGGTTTGCCGGGACCCGGCACCGGGGAGCTGTTTTTT.

Here the CDR3 DNA reads TGCAGTGCTAGAGATCGCCGGACAGGGGGCGAGACCCAGTACTTC. It specifies CSARDRRTGGETQYF. The rearrangement joins TRBV20-1 to TRBJ2-5; 11 positions match TRBD1. This CDR3 has 15 amino acids. After removal of 0 bases from V and 5 bases from J, the junction contained 5 bases not matched to a gene. Germline V CDR1 and CDR2: DFQATT, SNEGSKA (reference sequence).

The CDR3 loop reads CASNQGLSTGELFF. The CDR3 DNA reads as TGTGCCAGCAATCAGGGTTTATCCACCGGGGAGCTGTTTTTT. The V call is TRBV6-2 or TRBV6-3, the J call TRBJ2-2; D is possibly TRBD1 (5 bases). Germline V gives CDR1 MNHEY, CDR2 SVGEGT. This CDR3 has 14 residues. V was trimmed by 7 bases and J by 4 bases, leaving 13 bases between them.

V usage is TRBV28 and J usage is TRBJ1-5; maybe TRBD1 (5 bases). The V and J ends lost 7 bases and 2 bases respectively, with 24 bases between them. CDR1 is MDHEN and CDR2 is SYDVKM in the germline V gene. There are 18 residues in the CDR3. CDR3 nucleotide sequence: TGTGCCAGCACCCAACCGGGGCTACAGACGGAAGGCAATCAGCCCCAGCATTTT. Its translation is CASTQPGLQTEGNQPQHF.

This chain connects TRBV11-3 to TRBJ1-6, with TRBD1 as a possible D gene (5 bases). Germline CDR1 and CDR2: SGHNT and YENEEA. The ends were cut back, 3 bases at V and 4 bases at J, with 7 bases in the middle. CDR3 length: 14 residues. CDR3 nucleotide sequence: TGTGCCAGCAGCTTGGGACGGTATAATTCACCCCTCCACTTT. It translates to CASSLGRYNSPLHF.

J is TRBJ2-5 and V is TRBV18, with D unclear. V was pared by 3 bases and J by 5 bases, with 16 bases between. Looked up from germline, CDR1 is KGHSH and CDR2 is LQKENI. This CDR3 is built from 15 residues. The CDR3 DNA reads as TGTGCCAGCTCACCCTCTCTGACGCCCCCGGAGACCCAGTACTTC. Translated, it gives CASSPSLTPPETQYF.

V gene TRBV7-9 combines with J gene TRBJ2-5, with D maybe TRBD2 (5 bases). CDR3 size: 14 residues. V was pared by 7 bases and J by 4 bases, with 16 bases between. Germline loops: CDR1 SEHNR, CDR2 FQNEAQ (reference sequence). The CDR3 sequence: CASIPPGIGETQYF. The CDR3 nucleotides read TGTGCCAGCATCCCTCCGGGGATCGGAGAGACCCAGTACTTC.

This sequence joins TRBV10-3 and TRBJ2-2, with 8 nucleotides matching TRBD2. V was clipped by 10 bases and J by 3 bases; unmatched bases: 13. Germline values: CDR1 ENHRY, CDR2 SYGVKD. This CDR3 is 16 amino acids long. The CDR3 DNA is TGTGCCAGCAATCCCGTAGCGGGGCTGGACACCGGGGAGCTGTTTTTT. It encodes CASNPVAGLDTGELFF.

This clonotype was seen a handful of times. The chain links TRBV7-2 to TRBJ2-7; TRBD2 might be the D (5 bases). Looked up from germline, CDR1 is SGHTA and CDR2 is FQGNSA. The CDR3 extends over 17 amino acids. V lost 2 bases and J 1 base, leaving 18 bases between the germline ends. The CDR3 loop is CASSLRGLGRFSYEQYF. CDR3 coding DNA: TGTGCCAGCAGCTTAAGAGGGTTGGGTCGTTTTTCCTACGAGCAGTACTTC.

This clonotype was detected once. The chain combines TRBV19 with TRBJ2-5; unclear D gene. Between the trimmed V and J ends, which lost 5 bases and 2 bases, there was a span of 12 bases. CDR1 and CDR2 (germline): LNHDA, SQIVND (reference sequence). The CDR3 has 14 amino acids. CDR3 protein: CASSEVAFQETQYF. As DNA, the CDR3 is TGTGCCAGTAGTGAGGTTGCGTTTCAAGAGACCCAGTACTTC.

This chain uses TRBV28 with TRBJ2-1, with TRBD1 identical over 8 bases. J was trimmed by 1 base and V by 3 bases; bases with no gene match: 5. Germline V gives CDR1 MDHEN, CDR2 SYDVKM. The CDR3 is 16 amino acids. CDR3 nucleotide sequence: TGTGCCAGCAGTTTTTTAACAGGGGGATCCTACAATGAGCAGTTCTTC. Protein product: CASSFLTGGSYNEQFF.

This clonotype was recorded at least ten times. The chain has TRBV7-3 and TRBJ2-7; weak D call: TRBD1 (6 bases). Looked up from germline, CDR1 is SGHTA and CDR2 is FQGTGA. V was cut by 3 bases and J by 3 bases, with 9 bases left in between. The CDR3 is 13 amino acids. CDR3 nucleotide sequence: TGTGCCAGCAGCTTGGGGGCTAGCTACGAGCAGTACTTC. Encoded protein: CASSLGASYEQYF. Supplemented by reference TRBV7-3 and TRBJ2-7, the full variable domain reads GAGVSQTPSNKVTEKGKYVELRCDPISGHTALYWYRQSLGQGPEFLIYFQGTGAADDSGLPNDRFFAVRPEGSVSTLKIQRTERGDSAVYLCASSLGASYEQYFGPGTRLTVT.

The chain uses TRBV28 and TRBJ1-6; D is possibly TRBD1 (6 bases). The germline gives CDR1 MDHEN, CDR2 SYDVKM. This CDR3 spans 15 amino acids. With 7 bases removed from V and 10 bases from J, the gap between germline ends came to 20 bases. The CDR3 region is CASTRGGGGDSPLHF. Written as DNA, the CDR3 is TGTGCCAGCACCCGAGGAGGGGGTGGGGACTCACCCCTCCACTTT. Combining the CDR3 with reference TRBV28 and TRBJ1-6 gives the whole variable domain DVKVTQSSRYLVKRTGEKVFLECVQDMDHENMFWYRQDPGLGLRLIYFSYDVKMKEKGDIPEGYSVSREKKERFSLILESASTNQTSMYLCASTRGGGGDSPLHFGNGTRLTVT.

V is TRBV27 and J is TRBJ2-7; the match to TRBD2 covers 11 bases. The germline V gene encodes CDR1 MNHEY and CDR2 SMNVEV (reference sequence). V was clipped by 5 bases and J by 7 bases; unmatched bases: 7. The CDR3 totals 14 residues. CDR3 nucleotide sequence: TGTGCCAGCAGTGGGGGACTAGCGGCGAGGGAGCAGTACTTC. Protein sequence: CASSGGLAAREQYF.

This clonotype was counted between two and nine times. This rearrangement joins TRBV7-9 to TRBJ1-1; D is ambiguous. The CDR3 is 13 residues long. The germline CDR1 and CDR2 sequences are SEHNR and FQNEAQ (reference sequence). Trimming removed 5 bases from V and 1 base from J, with 8 bases in between. CDR3 nucleotide sequence: TGTGCCAGCAGCCCACTCTGGAACACTGAAGCTTTCTTT. Its protein is CASSPLWNTEAFF.

The chain combines TRBV28 with TRBJ2-5; tentatively, D is TRBD1 or TRBD2 (5 bases each). Germline V CDR1 and CDR2: MDHEN, SYDVKM. V was pared by 5 bases and J by 9 bases, with 19 bases between. The CDR3 totals 14 residues. Here the CDR3 reads CASSQTGAKLAQYF. The DNA for the CDR3 is TGTGCCAGCAGTCAAACCGGGGCTAAGTTGGCCCAGTACTTC.

The V gene is TRBV11-2, the J gene TRBJ2-2; 9 nucleotides align to TRBD1. The CDR3 totals 18 residues. V lost 0 bases to trimming and J lost 2 bases; unmatched junction nucleotides: 7. The germline V gene encodes CDR1 SGHAT and CDR2 FQNNGV. The CDR3 nucleotides are TGTGCCAGCAGCTTAGAGGGACAGGGAACTGTCAACACCGGGGAGCTGTTTTTT. Its translation is CASSLEGQGTVNTGELFF.

This chain links TRBV27 with TRBJ2-1; D is ambiguous. The germline V and J ends were trimmed by 2 bases and 10 bases, with 12 bases remaining between them. Germline V gene sequence: CDR1 MNHEY, CDR2 SMNVEV (reference sequence). The CDR3 spans 13 residues. This CDR3 is CASSLGTIPEQFF. The CDR3 DNA sequence: TGTGCCAGCAGTTTAGGCACAATCCCCGAGCAGTTCTTC.

This clonotype was observed a single time. At one end the junction does not follow the germline gene, possibly because of a read error. The rearrangement joins TRBV19 to TRBJ2-1, with a tentative D call TRBD1 (5 bases). This CDR3 comprises 16 residues. The V gene's germline CDR1 is LNHDA and CDR2 SQIVND (reference sequence). The CDR3: CASSIWGRGLYSEQFF. Here the CDR3 DNA reads TGTGCCAGTAGTATTTGGGGTAGGGGCCTATACAGTGAGCAGTTCTTC.

This clonotype has more than one count but fewer than ten. The chain uses TRBV6-5 and TRBJ1-6; TRBD1 is a possible D gene (6 bases). The CDR3 is made up of 18 amino acids. Germline CDR1 MNHEY, CDR2 SVGAGI. Trimming stripped 6 bases from V and 0 bases from J, with 18 bases between. In DNA form, the CDR3 reads TGTGCCAGCAGCATTACAGGGAGCGAGAGCTCCTATAATTCACCCCTCCACTTT. Amino acid sequence: CASSITGSESSYNSPLHF.

V is TRBV7-2 and J is TRBJ2-7; 7 bases line up with TRBD1. CDR3 length: 13 amino acids. Germline V lookup: CDR1 SGHTA, CDR2 FQGNSA. J was trimmed by 5 bases and V by 6 bases; bases with no gene match: 7. For the CDR3, the DNA is TGTGCCAGCAGTAGAAACAGGGGTAACGAGCAGTACTTC. Translation gives CASSRNRGNEQYF. The variable domain in full, with the rest retrieved from reference TRBV7-2 and TRBJ2-7, is GAGVSQSPSNKVTEKGKDVELRCDPISGHTALYWYRQSLGQGLEFLIYFQGNSAPDKSGLPSDRFSAERTGGSVSTLTIQRTQQEDSAVYLCASSRNRGNEQYFGPGTRLTVT.

This chain connects TRBV7-3 to TRBJ2-5, with D perhaps TRBD2 (6 bases). The V end lost 5 bases, the J end lost 4 bases, and 17 bases lay between the germline ends. Germline V gene sequence: CDR1 SGHTA, CDR2 FQGTGA. The CDR3 runs 15 residues. The CDR3 bases are TGTGCCAGCAGCCCGGCGGGACGACGCGCAGAGACCCAGTACTTC. It specifies CASSPAGRRAETQYF.

CDR3 in DNA: TGCAGTGCTAGCCCCCTTGGACAGGACCTTGGAGGCTACACCTTC. This codes for CSASPLGQDLGGYTF. The chain has TRBV20-1 and TRBJ1-2; 7 nucleotides match TRBD1. Germline CDR1 DFQATT, CDR2 SNEGSKA (reference sequence). The junction had 15 bases not matched to a gene; V was cut back by 3 bases and J by 8 bases. The CDR3 loop spans 15 amino acids.

The rearrangement uses TRBV11-3 and TRBJ2-2, with 11 nucleotides matching TRBD1. V gave up 4 bases and J gave up 2 bases; unmatched junction bases: 9. Germline lookup yields CDR1 SGHNT and CDR2 YENEEA. This CDR3 contains 18 residues. In nucleotides, the CDR3 is TGTGCCAGCAGCTCCTACGGGACAGGGGGTGTAAACACCGGGGAGCTGTTTTTT. It specifies CASSSYGTGGVNTGELFF.

This clonotype was recorded many times. Here the CDR3 DNA reads TGTGCCAGCAGCCTGTTGGGGAGGGGCAACGGGGAGCTGTTTTTT. Its translation: CASSLLGRGNGELFF. The chain uses TRBV7-2 and TRBJ2-2, with 7 nucleotides matching TRBD2. V lost 5 bases, J lost 7 bases, and 10 bases stayed unmatched. The CDR3 is 15 amino acids. Germline V CDR1 and CDR2: SGHTA, FQGNSA.

This clonotype was observed at least ten times. The V call is TRBV7-9, the J call TRBJ1-2; no firm D call. The CDR3 sequence is 12 residues long. Germline-derived CDR1 and CDR2 are SEHNR and FQNEAQ (reference sequence). V lost 6 bases to trimming and J lost 5 bases, with 10 bases between them. The CDR3 loop reads CASSFEGYGYTF. CDR3 DNA sequence: TGTGCCAGCAGTTTTGAGGGATATGGCTACACCTTC. Filled out from reference TRBV7-9 and TRBJ1-2, the complete variable domain reads DTGVSQNPRHKITKRGQNVTFRCDPISEHNRLYWYRQTLGQGPEFLTYFQNEAQLEKSRLLSDRFSAERPKGSFSTLEIQRTEQGDSAMYLCASSFEGYGYTFGSGTRLTVV.